What follows are 21 T cell receptor beta chains derived from one specimen sequenced in a study of CD8 T cells in Susac syndrome. The RNA input was roughly 0.45 to 1 ug, and it was reverse transcribed with random hexamers. TCRdb reprocessed the immunoSEQ multiplex PCR reads with MiXCR, giving one entry per CDR3 protein. The sample lists 160,000 or so distinct CDR3 sequences; around 93% were seen once. Sequencing input: CD4+ T cells from PBMCs. The receptors were sampled from a human donor in good health.

The J gene is TRBJ1-1, the V gene TRBV5-1, with 9 bases aligning to TRBD1. V shed 4 bases, J shed 6 bases, and the junction held 10 bases outside the gene matches. The CDR3 extends over 15 amino acids. CDR1 and CDR2 from the germline V gene are SGHRS and YFSETQ. CDR3 amino acids: CASSPRGQGRAEAFF. CDR3 DNA sequence: TGCGCCAGCAGCCCGCGCGGACAGGGGAGGGCTGAAGCTTTCTTT.

The J gene is TRBJ2-5, the V gene TRBV4-2, with D uncertain. V lost 1 base to trimming and J lost 2 bases, with 2 bases between them. The CDR3 runs 12 residues. Per the germline V gene, CDR1 is LGHNA and CDR2 is YNFKEQ. The CDR3 here is CASSQGQETQYF. DNA of the CDR3: TGTGCCAGCAGCCAAGGACAAGAGACCCAGTACTTC.

The chain combines TRBV23-1 with TRBJ2-3; D not certain. TRBV23-1 is an ORF, with its function uncertain. The CDR3 contains 16 residues. Trimming removed 0 bases at V and 0 bases at J, with 10 bases between. The CDR3 DNA reads as TGCGCCAGCAGTCAATCTGAAGGGTTTAGCACAGATACGCAGTATTTT. As protein: CASSQSEGFSTDTQYF.

The chain combines TRBV3-1 with TRBJ1-3; D call uncertain. Germline CDR1 is LGHDT and CDR2 is YNNKEL (reference sequence). The ends were cut back, 0 bases at V and 4 bases at J, with 7 bases in the middle. CDR3 length: 14 residues. CDR3 residues: CASSQDLYGNTIYF. The CDR3 coding sequence is TGTGCCAGCAGCCAAGATCTCTACGGAAACACCATATATTTT.

The chain has TRBV30 and TRBJ1-5; tentatively, D is TRBD1 (6 bases). Trimming took off 2 bases at V and 4 bases at J, with 18 bases between the two ends. This CDR3 spans 16 amino acids. In germline, CDR1 is GTSNPN, CDR2 SVGIG (reference sequence). The CDR3 DNA reads as TGTGCCTGGAGTAAGGGGGTGCCAGCGGGGAATCAGCCCCAGCATTTT. Protein product: CAWSKGVPAGNQPQHF.

The chain recombines TRBV20-1 with TRBJ2-7, with D uncertain. V was pared by 3 bases and J by 4 bases, with 13 bases between. Germline CDR1 reads DFQATT; CDR2 reads SNEGSKA (reference sequence). The CDR3 runs to 13 residues. The CDR3 region has the DNA TGCAGTGCTAGCAGTGACTTACCTTACGAGCAGTACTTC. This sequence encodes CSASSDLPYEQYF.

This chain connects TRBV18 to TRBJ2-1, with TRBD2 as a possible D gene (5 bases). This CDR3 is 15 amino acids long. The V gene lost 2 bases and the J gene lost 1 base, with 9 bases spanning the gap. Per the germline V gene, CDR1 is KGHSH and CDR2 is LQKENI. CDR3 sequence: CASSPRTFSYNEQFF. Written as DNA, the CDR3 is TGTGCCAGCTCACCAAGGACTTTTTCCTACAATGAGCAGTTCTTC.

The rearrangement links TRBV29-1 to TRBJ2-1; TRBD1 might be the D (6 bases). Germline CDR1 reads SQVTM; CDR2 reads ANQGSEA. V shed 4 bases and J shed 5 bases, with 18 bases lying between them. The CDR3 is 15 amino acids. The CDR3, as DNA: TGCAGCGTTGGGGGGCGCATCAGGTTTGACAATGAGCAGTTCTTC. Protein sequence: CSVGGRIRFDNEQFF.

This clonotype was picked up one time. The V gene is TRBV5-1, the J gene TRBJ2-5; TRBD1 agrees at 7 bases. Germline CDR1 and CDR2: SGHRS and YFSETQ. Trimming took 4 bases from V and 2 from J; bases not matched to a gene: 8. There are 15 residues in the CDR3. For the CDR3, the DNA is TGCGCCAGCAGCCGAAGGGGGACAGAACAAGAGACCCAGTACTTC. It specifies CASSRRGTEQETQYF.

The genes are TRBV3-1 and TRBJ2-5; 7 bases map to TRBD1. Germline V gene data show CDR1 as LGHDT and CDR2 as YNNKEL (reference sequence). The CDR3 sequence is 13 residues long. J lost 5 bases, V lost 5 bases, and 5 bases had no gene match. The CDR3 DNA reads as TGTGCCAGCAGCAAGCAGGGGGATGAGACCCAGTACTTC. Its protein product is CASSKQGDETQYF.

This chain joins TRBV5-6 and TRBJ1-1; D ambiguous. Trimming cost V 2 bases and J 5 bases, with 13 bases left between them. CDR1 is SGHDT, CDR2 YYEEEE, per germline. The CDR3 sequence is 14 residues long. CDR3 region: CASSFSQVGTEAFF. The CDR3 nucleotides are TGTGCCAGCAGCTTTTCCCAGGTCGGGACTGAAGCTTTCTTT.

This chain links TRBV24-1 with TRBJ1-5; 8 nucleotides agree with TRBD1. The CDR3 is 13 amino acids. The ends lost 2 bases at V and 15 bases at J; junction bases unmatched: 8. The germline gives CDR1 KGHDR, CDR2 SFDVKD. The CDR3 DNA follows: TGTGCCACCAGTGATTCCGGACAGGGAGGGTTGCATTTT. Translation: CATSDSGQGGLHF.

The gene calls are TRBV7-8 and TRBJ1-2; D is ambiguous. The germline V and J ends were trimmed by 5 bases and 5 bases, with 12 bases remaining between them. The CDR3 is 13 residues long. Germline V gene lookup returns CDR1 SGHVS and CDR2 FQNEAQ. In DNA, the CDR3 is TGTGCCAGCAGCCCGTACGGGATTTATGGCTACACCTTC. Its protein product is CASSPYGIYGYTF. The full variable domain, in which reference TRBV7-8 and TRBJ1-2 provide the parts outside the CDR3, is GAGVSQSPRYKVAKRGQDVALRCDPISGHVSLFWYQQALGQGPEFLTYFQNEAQLDKSGLPSDRFFAERPEGSVSTLKIQRTQQEDSAVYLCASSPYGIYGYTFGSGTRLTVV.

The chain combines TRBV20-1 with TRBJ1-2; D gene unclear. The CDR3 length is 13 residues. V was cut by 4 bases and J by 3 bases, with 12 bases left in between. Germline CDR1 DFQATT, CDR2 SNEGSKA (reference sequence). In DNA, the CDR3 is TGCAGTGCTACCCCCGGCTTTGACTATGGCTACACCTTC. It encodes CSATPGFDYGYTF.

V and J are TRBV5-1 and TRBJ1-4; 8 nucleotides match TRBD1. Per germline, CDR1 SGHRS and CDR2 YFSETQ. With 0 bases clipped from V and 3 bases from J, the junction kept 7 bases outside the gene matches. The CDR3 runs to 17 residues. CDR3 protein: CASSLGQGSGSNEKLFF. CDR3 DNA: TGCGCCAGCAGCTTGGGACAGGGGAGCGGGTCTAATGAAAAACTGTTTTTT.

The gene calls are TRBV29-1 and TRBJ2-2; weak D call: TRBD2 (5 bases). Germline V gene sequence: CDR1 SQVTM, CDR2 ANQGSEA. The CDR3 is 15 amino acids. The V gene lost 0 bases and the J gene lost 4 bases, with 12 bases spanning the gap. The CDR3 loop reads CSVEDPSRGTGELFF. The CDR3 nucleotides read TGCAGCGTTGAAGATCCTAGCCGAGGCACCGGGGAGCTGTTTTTT.

The CDR3 DNA sequence: TGTGCCACCAGCAGAGAGGGATTTAACTATGGCTACACCTTC. Translated: CATSREGFNYGYTF. The V and J genes are TRBV15 and TRBJ1-2; D ambiguous. The CDR3 loop spans 14 amino acids. Looked up from germline, CDR1 is LNHNV and CDR2 is YYDKDF (reference sequence). Trimming pared 0 bases from V and 1 base from J, leaving 6 bases between.

The rearrangement links TRBV7-9 to TRBJ1-1; no firm D call. The V end was cut by 3 bases, the J end by 5 bases, with 13 bases between. CDR1 and CDR2 (germline): SEHNR, FQNEAQ (reference sequence). CDR3 size: 14 residues. The CDR3: CASSFVATQTEAFF. CDR3 coding DNA: TGTGCCAGCAGCTTTGTGGCCACACAGACTGAAGCTTTCTTT.

The chain uses TRBV20-1 and TRBJ2-2; D ambiguous. V was cut by 3 bases and J by 5 bases, with 10 bases left in between. The CDR3 is 13 amino acids. CDR1 is DFQATT and CDR2 is SNEGSKA in the germline V gene (reference sequence). In DNA form, the CDR3 reads TGCAGTGCTAGTCAGCCTGGGACCGGGGAGCTGTTTTTT. Translating it yields CSASQPGTGELFF.

The chain has TRBV20-1 and TRBJ2-7; 7 bases match TRBD2. This CDR3 is built from 13 residues. Germline-derived CDR1 and CDR2 are DFQATT and SNEGSKA (reference sequence). V trimming: 1 base; J trimming: 3 bases; junction bases outside the gene matches: 3. The CDR3 nucleotides read TGCAGTGCTAGAGGGACTAGAGGCTACGAGCAGTACTTC. Amino acids: CSARGTRGYEQYF.

V gene TRBV24-1 combines with J gene TRBJ2-1; TRBD1 agrees at 8 bases. The trim removed 3 bases at V and 10 bases at J, leaving 4 bases unmatched. The germline V gene encodes CDR1 KGHDR and CDR2 SFDVKD. The CDR3 has 13 amino acids. The CDR3 region has the DNA TGTGCCACCAGTGATCCAGGACAGGGCGAGCAGTTCTTC. Translation: CATSDPGQGEQFF.